The 31 T cell receptor beta chains presented below share a single source sample, sequenced in a study of blood T cell repertoires in COVID-19. TCRdb keeps only in-frame clones here, not all; method: immunoSEQ multiplex PCR. There are about 390,000 clones in the sample; over 75% occur only once, and roughly 2.1% lies in the top ten. Source material: peripheral blood. These receptors were taken from a woman aged 55-69 years with COVID-19, enrolled during active disease.

This rearrangement joins TRBV19 to TRBJ2-3; D gene unclear. The CDR3 is 14 residues long. V lost 4 bases and J 3 bases, leaving 11 bases between the germline ends. CDR1 and CDR2 (germline): LNHDA, SQIVND (reference sequence). The CDR3: CASSKITETDTQYF. The DNA of the CDR3 is TGTGCCAGTAGTAAAATTACTGAGACAGATACGCAGTATTTT.

This clone has only a few counts. The chain combines TRBV6-5 with TRBJ1-6; D gene ambiguous. Germline values: CDR1 MNHEY, CDR2 SVGAGI. V lost 2 bases and J lost 9, with 14 bases in between. This CDR3 contains 15 residues. This chain's CDR3 is CASSYDPGNSSPLHF. The CDR3 nucleotides are TGTGCCAGCAGTTACGACCCGGGGAATAGTTCACCCCTCCACTTT.

J is TRBJ1-4 and V is TRBV5-1; D call uncertain. Trimming left V 2 bases short and J 5 bases short, with 10 bases between. Germline values: CDR1 SGHRS, CDR2 YFSETQ. CDR3 length: 14 amino acids. CDR3 amino acids: CASSFGRVNEKLFF. The CDR3 nucleotides read TGCGCCAGCAGCTTCGGCCGGGTGAATGAAAAACTGTTTTTT.

The count of this clone is one. The CDR3 DNA sequence: TGTGCCAGCAGCTCTGGTGGTAGGGGGCCAGGGGCAAGGGGCTACACCTTC. Protein: CASSSGGRGPGARGYTF. V and J are TRBV5-4 and TRBJ1-2; 7 bases agree with TRBD1. CDR3 length equals 17 residues. The ends lost 3 bases at V and 8 bases at J; junction bases unmatched: 19. Looked up from germline, CDR1 is SGHNT and CDR2 is YYREEE (reference sequence).

The chain joins TRBV5-1 to TRBJ2-3; D uncertain. CDR3 length: 16 residues. Between the trimmed V and J ends, which lost 0 bases and 0 bases, there was a span of 11 bases. Germline V gives CDR1 SGHRS, CDR2 YFSETQ. This chain's CDR3 is CASSLGVRGSTDTQYF. CDR3 nucleotides: TGCGCCAGCAGCTTGGGGGTACGCGGAAGCACAGATACGCAGTATTTT.

The genes are TRBV5-1 and TRBJ2-3; 12 nucleotides agree with TRBD2. With V trimmed by 7 bases and J by 4 bases, 7 bases remained unmatched. The CDR3 is made up of 15 amino acids. Germline V CDR1 and CDR2: SGHRS, YFSETQ. CDR3 DNA sequence: TGCGCCAGCTCCGGACTAGCGGGGCTAGCAGATACGCAGTATTTT. As protein: CASSGLAGLADTQYF. Full variable domain (outside the CDR3, taken from reference TRBV5-1 and TRBJ2-3): KAGVTQTPRYLIKTRGQQVTLSCSPISGHRSVSWYQQTPGQGLQFLFEYFSETQRNKGNFPGRFSGRQFSNSRSEMNVSTLELGDSALYLCASSGLAGLADTQYFGPGTRLTVL.

This rearrangement joins TRBV7-6 to TRBJ1-1; D possibly corresponds to TRBD1 (5 bases). The length of the CDR3 is 15 residues. Germline loops: CDR1 SGHVS, CDR2 FNYEAQ. Between the trimmed V and J ends, which lost 4 bases and 2 bases, there was a span of 14 bases. CDR3 DNA: TGTGCCAGCAGCTCCGAACCGGGACTCAACACTGAAGCTTTCTTT. Its protein product is CASSSEPGLNTEAFF.

Here the CDR3 DNA reads TGCGCCAGCAGCCAAGAGCTAGCCGTAGTGTCCTACGAGCAGTACTTC. Translating it yields CASSQELAVVSYEQYF. The chain has TRBV4-1 and TRBJ2-7, with a weak D call TRBD2 (5 bases). Germline CDR1 is MGHRA and CDR2 is YSYEKL. V gave up 0 bases and J gave up 1 base, with 13 bases separating them. The CDR3 length is 16 residues.

This chain links TRBV2 with TRBJ1-6; 8 bases map to TRBD1. The junction had 5 bases not matched to a gene; V was cut back by 5 bases and J by 5 bases. CDR1 and CDR2 (germline): SNHLY, FYNNEI. This CDR3 contains 15 residues. The CDR3 protein is CASSSSGQDNSPLHF. The DNA of the CDR3 is TGTGCCAGCAGTTCATCGGGACAGGATAATTCACCCCTCCACTTT. Together with reference TRBV2 and TRBJ1-6, the CDR3 gives the full variable domain: EPEVTQTPSHQVTQMGQEVILRCVPISNHLYFYWYRQILGQKVEFLVSFYNNEISEKSEIFDDQFSVERPDGSNFTLKIRSTKLEDSAMYFCASSSSGQDNSPLHFGNGTRLTVT.

V usage is TRBV19 and J usage is TRBJ2-6; TRBD2 might be the D (5 bases). The germline gives CDR1 LNHDA, CDR2 SQIVND (reference sequence). This CDR3 region has 16 residues. The ends were cut back, 3 bases at V and 4 bases at J, with 13 bases in the middle. The DNA for the CDR3 is TGTGCCAGTAGTATTTTTTCGGGGTCCGGGGCCAACGTCCTGACTTTC. Translation gives CASSIFSGSGANVLTF.

This chain connects TRBV3-1 (or the pseudogene TRBV3-2) to TRBJ1-2; TRBD1 aligns across 9 bases. Germline CDR1 and CDR2: LGHDT and YNNKEL (reference sequence). The CDR3 has 16 residues. The trim removed 2 bases at V and 6 bases at J, leaving 10 bases unmatched. CDR3 loop: CASSQFGVGQGNGYTF. Written as DNA, the CDR3 is TGTGCCAGCAGCCAATTCGGGGTAGGACAGGGGAATGGCTACACCTTC.

This sequence joins TRBV4-1 and TRBJ1-2; D gene ambiguous. Trimming shortened V by 0 bases and J by 8 bases, and 13 bases separated the two germline ends. Germline CDR1 reads MGHRA; CDR2 reads YSYEKL. The CDR3 contains 14 residues. As DNA, the CDR3 is TGCGCCAGCAGCCAAGATTGGTGGGCGGGAGGCTACACCTTC. This sequence encodes CASSQDWWAGGYTF.

A note on this clone: In the same sample, other DNA sequences code for this CDR3. The chain joins TRBV4-1 to TRBJ1-1; 10 bases are a match to TRBD1. V lost 3 bases, J lost 5 bases, and 0 bases stayed unmatched. CDR1 is MGHRA, CDR2 YSYEKL, per germline. This CDR3 spans 13 amino acids. DNA for the CDR3: TGCGCCAGCAGCCAGGACAGGGGGACTGAAGCTTTCTTT. Translated: CASSQDRGTEAFF.

A word on this clone: The identical CDR3 is also encoded by other nucleotide sequences in the sample. The rearrangement links TRBV15 to TRBJ2-5, with D uncertain. V lost 3 bases and J lost 1, with 6 bases in between. The CDR3 extends over 13 amino acids. Germline CDR1 is LNHNV and CDR2 is YYDKDF (reference sequence). The CDR3 protein is CATSRAPQETQYF. In DNA, the CDR3 is TGTGCCACCAGCAGGGCCCCCCAAGAGACCCAGTACTTC. The complete variable domain, with remaining parts taken from reference TRBV15 and TRBJ2-5, reads DAMVIQNPRYQVTQFGKPVTLSCSQTLNHNVMYWYQQKSSQAPKLLFHYYDKDFNNEADTPDNFQSRRPNTSFCFLDIRSPGLGDTAMYLCATSRAPQETQYFGPGTRLLVL.

The rearrangement links TRBV5-4 to TRBJ1-2; 7 nucleotides match TRBD1. The CDR3 is made up of 14 amino acids. The V gene end was trimmed by 3 bases and the J gene end by 7 bases; junction bases not matched to a gene: 9. Germline CDR1 is SGHNT and CDR2 is YYREEE (reference sequence). The CDR3 protein is CASSSVGTGVGYTF. CDR3 nucleotides: TGTGCCAGCAGCTCCGTGGGCACAGGGGTTGGCTACACCTTC.

J is TRBJ2-7 and V is TRBV3-1 (or the pseudogene TRBV3-2); 7 positions agree with TRBD1. With 1 base clipped from V and 4 bases from J, the junction kept 13 bases outside the gene matches. CDR3 length equals 17 residues. Per germline, CDR1 LGHDT and CDR2 YNNKEL (reference sequence). CDR3 sequence reads: CASSQARDSLRGYEQYF. The DNA for the CDR3 is TGTGCCAGCAGCCAAGCCCGGGACAGCTTAAGGGGTTACGAGCAGTACTTC.

V usage is TRBV6-6 and J usage is TRBJ1-5; unclear D gene. Per the germline V gene, CDR1 is MNHNY and CDR2 is SVGAGI (reference sequence). The CDR3 spans 15 residues. V dropped 2 bases and J dropped 4 bases, with 12 bases sitting between them. Here the CDR3 DNA reads TGTGCCAGCAGTTACAGTCCAGGTCGTAATCAGCCCCAGCATTTT. Translated, it gives CASSYSPGRNQPQHF.

This rearrangement joins TRBV5-1 to TRBJ1-2; TRBD1 matches at 8 bases. J lost 2 bases, V lost 0 bases, and 0 bases had no gene match. Germline V CDR1 and CDR2: SGHRS, YFSETQ. CDR3 size: 14 residues. In DNA form, the CDR3 reads TGCGCCAGCAGCTTGGGGACAGGGAACTATGGCTACACCTTC. Its translation: CASSLGTGNYGYTF.

The genes are TRBV18 and TRBJ2-5; 9 positions match TRBD1. V lost 2 bases and J lost 5; bases outside the gene matches: 0. The CDR3 totals 13 residues. CDR1 is KGHSH, CDR2 LQKENI, per germline. The CDR3 reads CASSPGQGETQYF. CDR3 nucleotide sequence: TGTGCCAGCTCACCAGGACAGGGGGAGACCCAGTACTTC.

This rearrangement joins TRBV6-5 to TRBJ2-3; 8 bases map to TRBD1. Per germline, CDR1 MNHEY and CDR2 SVGAGI. The CDR3 length is 15 residues. V shed 9 bases, J shed 1 base, and the junction held 9 bases outside the gene matches. DNA of the CDR3: TGTGCCAGTACCTTGGACAGGGCAGGCACAGATACGCAGTATTTT. Residues: CASTLDRAGTDTQYF.

The V call is TRBV6-5, the J call TRBJ2-7; 7 nucleotides line up with TRBD2. With 7 bases clipped from V and 6 bases from J, the junction kept 6 bases outside the gene matches. From germline, CDR1 is MNHEY and CDR2 SVGAGI. There are 12 residues in the CDR3. CDR3 protein: CASISSGVEQYF. The CDR3 region has the DNA TGTGCCAGCATTTCAAGCGGGGTCGAGCAGTACTTC.

In its sample, this clone was seen once. This rearrangement joins TRBV19 to TRBJ2-7; TRBD1 aligns across 11 bases. Losses at the gene ends were 11 bases for V and 0 bases for J; bases not matched to a gene: 21. The CDR3 length is 19 residues. The germline CDR1 and CDR2 sequences are LNHDA and SQIVND (reference sequence). The CDR3 nucleotides are TGTGCCCCACTCTTGAGACCGGGACAGGGGGGGCCCAGCTCCTACGAGCAGTACTTC. It codes for CAPLLRPGQGGPSSYEQYF.

This rearrangement joins TRBV7-8 to TRBJ2-1; TRBD2 aligns across 9 bases. J was trimmed by 5 bases and V by 2 bases; bases with no gene match: 10. The CDR3 is 17 residues long. Germline lookup yields CDR1 SGHVS and CDR2 FQNEAQ. CDR3 DNA: TGTGCCAGCAGCTTAATACGCGGGGGGGCATTTGACAATGAGCAGTTCTTC. As protein: CASSLIRGGAFDNEQFF.

This clone was counted once. The rearrangement joins TRBV7-9 to TRBJ2-5; tentative D call: TRBD2 (6 bases). CDR1 SEHNR and CDR2 FQNEAQ come from the germline V gene (reference sequence). The CDR3 consists of 17 residues. V dropped 4 bases and J dropped 4 bases, with 22 bases sitting between them. CDR3 coding DNA: TGTGCCAGCAGCTCACAGGAGGGCATCCGACGGAGAGAGACCCAGTACTTC. This gives the protein CASSSQEGIRRRETQYF.

The chain carries TRBV6-1 and TRBJ1-2, with TRBD1 as a possible D gene (6 bases). The germline CDR1 and CDR2 sequences are MNHNS and SASEGT. V was trimmed by 2 bases and J by 8 bases, leaving 12 bases between them. This CDR3 has 13 residues. The CDR3 spells CASSEFRGGGYTF. CDR3 DNA sequence: TGTGCCAGCAGTGAATTTCGGGGGGGCGGCTACACCTTC.

This chain connects TRBV5-4 to TRBJ2-7; 7 bases match TRBD1. The CDR3 covers 13 residues. Trimming took 5 bases from V and 5 from J; bases not matched to a gene: 7. Germline lookup yields CDR1 SGHNT and CDR2 YYREEE (reference sequence). The CDR3, as DNA: TGTGCCAGCAGACCGACAGGGAGCCACGAGCAGTACTTC. Translation: CASRPTGSHEQYF.

The chain couples TRBV2 to TRBJ1-2; D possibly corresponds to TRBD1 (5 bases). CDR1 is SNHLY and CDR2 is FYNNEI in the germline V gene. The CDR3 loop spans 16 amino acids. V lost 2 bases, J lost 1 base, and 14 bases lay in between. The CDR3 DNA reads as TGTGCCAGCAGTGAATCGGCAGGGCGCGTTAACTATGGCTACACCTTC. This encodes CASSESAGRVNYGYTF.

This chain connects TRBV6-5 to TRBJ1-4, with D unclear. CDR1 and CDR2 from the germline V gene are MNHEY and SVGAGI. Trimming cost V 7 bases and J 5 bases, with 11 bases left between them. The CDR3 consists of 13 residues. The CDR3 DNA follows: TGTGCCAGCAACGGGCGGGTCAATGAAAAACTGTTTTTT. It codes for CASNGRVNEKLFF.

Points on this clone: The same CDR3 can be traced to other DNA sequences in this sample. The V gene is TRBV11-3, the J gene TRBJ1-1; D is ambiguous. Trimming cost V 3 bases and J 1 base, with 9 bases left between them. CDR1 is SGHNT, CDR2 YENEEA, per germline. There are 14 residues in the CDR3. CDR3: CASSLRAGNTEAFF. In DNA, the CDR3 is TGTGCCAGCAGCTTGAGGGCCGGGAACACTGAAGCTTTCTTT.

The chain joins TRBV5-1 to TRBJ2-1; 12 bases align to TRBD2. Losses at the gene ends were 3 bases for V and 7 bases for J; bases not matched to a gene: 8. Germline values: CDR1 SGHRS, CDR2 YFSETQ. There are 16 residues in the CDR3. CDR3 in DNA: TGCGCCAGCAGCTCCCTAGCGGGGGGGCCCAAAAATGAGCAGTTCTTC. Its protein is CASSSLAGGPKNEQFF.

The V and J genes are TRBV6-5 and TRBJ2-1, with TRBD2 as a possible D gene (5 bases). V lost 8 bases, J lost 7 bases, and 18 bases lay in between. Germline assignment: CDR1 MNHEY and CDR2 SVGAGI. The CDR3 has 14 residues. The CDR3 spells CASEPGDATNEQFF. CDR3 nucleotides: TGTGCCAGCGAACCCGGGGATGCGACTAATGAGCAGTTCTTC.